A single sample gave rise to the 16 T cell receptor beta chains below, sequenced in a study of blood T cell repertoires in COVID-19. Method: immunoSEQ multiplex PCR; TCRdb's copy keeps in-frame clones and lacks some. The sample carries approximately 35,000 clones, about 82% recorded once. The sample consisted of peripheral blood. These receptors were collected from a man aged 60-69 years with active COVID-19.

The chain couples TRBV27 to TRBJ1-1; 10 bases are a match to TRBD1. The J segment lost 3 bases and the V segment lost 5 bases, leaving 9 bases of the junction unmatched. The CDR3 is made up of 16 amino acids. The germline V gene has CDR1 MNHEY and CDR2 SMNVEV (reference sequence). This chain's CDR3 is CASSPATGGAYTEAFF. CDR3 nucleotides: TGTGCCAGCAGTCCGGCGACAGGGGGCGCCTACACTGAAGCTTTCTTT.

This rearrangement joins TRBV28 to TRBJ2-7, with D possibly being TRBD2 (6 bases). This CDR3 comprises 14 residues. The ends were cut back, 6 bases at V and 7 bases at J, with 19 bases in the middle. CDR1 is MDHEN, CDR2 SYDVKM, per germline. The CDR3 DNA is TGTGCCAGCAGCCCGGGACTCCATACGAGGGAGCAGTACTTC. It codes for CASSPGLHTREQYF.

The chain employs TRBV11-3 and TRBJ2-3, with 16 bases identical to TRBD2. The CDR3 runs to 17 residues. Trimming at V came to 3 bases and at J to 6 bases, leaving 6 bases not matched to a gene. Germline loops: CDR1 SGHNT, CDR2 YENEEA. The CDR3 is CASSLGLAGGPQDTQYF. CDR3 coding DNA: TGTGCCAGCAGCTTGGGACTAGCGGGAGGGCCTCAGGATACGCAGTATTTT.

The genes are TRBV18 and TRBJ2-5, with D uncertain. V was shortened by 0 bases and J by 5 bases, with 7 bases between the two germline ends. The length of the CDR3 is 13 residues. Per germline, CDR1 KGHSH and CDR2 LQKENI. The CDR3 loop is CASSPPMFETQYF. In nucleotides, the CDR3 is TGTGCCAGCTCACCACCTATGTTTGAGACCCAGTACTTC.

This sequence joins TRBV7-9 and TRBJ2-1; possibly TRBD2 for D (6 bases). The CDR3 length is 16 residues. Germline V CDR1 and CDR2: SEHNR, FQNEAQ (reference sequence). The ends were cut back, 5 bases at V and 7 bases at J, with 21 bases in the middle. The CDR3 DNA reads as TGTGCCAGCAGCCCCTCGGGACTTCGGACGAGGAATGAGCAGTTCTTC. Residues: CASSPSGLRTRNEQFF.

J is TRBJ2-2 and V is TRBV11-2; a weak D match, TRBD1 (6 bases). The CDR3 is 13 amino acids. Trimming took 7 bases from V and 3 from J, leaving 9 bases between them. Germline CDR1 is SGHAT and CDR2 is FQNNGV. The CDR3 DNA sequence: TGTGCCAGCATCGGACAGCACACCGGGGAGCTGTTTTTT. Protein sequence: CASIGQHTGELFF.

The rearrangement joins TRBV6-1 to TRBJ2-2; 8 bases match TRBD2. The V and J ends lost 3 bases and 5 bases, in that order; junction bases with no gene match: 5. In germline, CDR1 is MNHNS, CDR2 SASEGT. This CDR3 region has 15 residues. The DNA for the CDR3 is TGTGCCAGCAGTGATGGAGCGGGAGAAACCGGGGAGCTGTTTTTT. It specifies CASSDGAGETGELFF.

This clone was detected only once. This rearrangement joins TRBV19 to TRBJ1-3, with TRBD1 identical over 7 bases. The V gene's germline CDR1 is LNHDA and CDR2 SQIVND (reference sequence). The CDR3 is made up of 15 amino acids. The J segment lost 0 bases and the V segment lost 10 bases, leaving 9 bases of the junction unmatched. CDR3 residues: CATSRGSSSGNTIYF. The CDR3 DNA is TGTGCCACCAGCAGGGGGTCCAGCTCTGGAAACACCATATATTTT.

The chain is built from TRBV5-1 and TRBJ2-3, with 10 nucleotides matching TRBD2. V shed 0 bases, J shed 2 bases, and the junction held 15 bases outside the gene matches. This CDR3 spans 20 amino acids. CDR1 is SGHRS, CDR2 YFSETQ, per germline. The DNA of the CDR3 is TGCGCCAGCAGCTTGGTTACAGGGGATGGACTAGCGGCATTCACAGATACGCAGTATTTT. Amino acid sequence: CASSLVTGDGLAAFTDTQYF.

This clone is medium-sized in the sample. The V gene is TRBV2, the J gene TRBJ1-1; D is perhaps TRBD1 (5 bases). Germline CDR1 and CDR2: SNHLY and FYNNEI. The CDR3 contains 13 residues. The V and J ends lost 7 bases and 5 bases respectively, with 14 bases between them. In nucleotides, the CDR3 is TGTGCCAGCACCTCGGAGGGGCGGACTGAAGCTTTCTTT. This gives the protein CASTSEGRTEAFF. Supplemented by reference TRBV2 and TRBJ1-1, the full variable domain reads EPEVTQTPSHQVTQMGQEVILRCVPISNHLYFYWYRQILGQKVEFLVSFYNNEISEKSEIFDDQFSVERPDGSNFTLKIRSTKLEDSAMYFCASTSEGRTEAFFGQGTRLTVV.

This clone was observed a handful of times. This chain joins TRBV3-1 (or the pseudogene TRBV3-2) and TRBJ2-7; D is uncertain. The CDR3 totals 16 residues. Deletions cut 0 bases from V and 2 bases from J, with 14 bases between. The germline gives CDR1 LGHDT, CDR2 YNNKEL (reference sequence). CDR3 sequence (DNA): TGTGCCAGCAGCCAAGATCTATGGGTCACTACCTACGAGCAGTACTTC. Its protein is CASSQDLWVTTYEQYF.

CDR3 sequence (DNA): TGTGCCAGCAGCCGAGATCCAGCGGGAGAATACAATGAGCAGTTCTTC. This gives the protein CASSRDPAGEYNEQFF. The V gene is TRBV11-3, the J gene TRBJ2-1; 8 bases are a match to TRBD2. The J segment lost 4 bases and the V segment lost 5 bases, leaving 10 bases of the junction unmatched. Germline-derived CDR1 and CDR2 are SGHNT and YENEEA. This CDR3 has 16 residues.

The chain recombines TRBV27 with TRBJ2-5; D may be TRBD1 (6 bases). This CDR3 has 15 residues. Germline CDR1 and CDR2: MNHEY and SMNVEV (reference sequence). Trimming left V 7 bases short and J 4 bases short, with 19 bases between. The CDR3 protein is CASTKRGRPGETQYF. The CDR3 bases are TGTGCCAGCACCAAAAGGGGGAGACCGGGAGAGACCCAGTACTTC.

This chain joins TRBV19 and TRBJ1-2; D not certain. The length of the CDR3 is 15 residues. The V end lost 3 bases, the J end lost 4 bases, and 15 bases lay between the germline ends. Germline assignment: CDR1 LNHDA and CDR2 SQIVND (reference sequence). CDR3 amino acids: CASSIGGISRYGYTF. DNA of the CDR3: TGTGCCAGTAGTATCGGCGGGATTAGCCGCTATGGCTACACCTTC. Full variable domain (remainder filled in from reference TRBV19 and TRBJ1-2): DGGITQSPKYLFRKEGQNVTLSCEQNLNHDAMYWYRQDPGQGLRLIYYSQIVNDFQKGDIAEGYSVSREKKESFPLTVTSAQKNPTAFYLCASSIGGISRYGYTFGSGTRLTVV.

The J gene is TRBJ2-5, the V gene TRBV27, with 11 bases lining up with TRBD2. This CDR3 spans 21 amino acids. In germline, CDR1 is MNHEY, CDR2 SMNVEV (reference sequence). Trimming took 0 bases from V and 2 from J; bases not matched to a gene: 17. The CDR3 protein is CASSLSISRALAGGGQETQYF. DNA of the CDR3: TGTGCCAGCAGTTTATCGATATCGAGGGCGTTAGCGGGAGGGGGACAAGAGACCCAGTACTTC.

The V and J genes are TRBV28 and TRBJ1-1; 8 bases align to TRBD1. CDR1 and CDR2 (germline): MDHEN, SYDVKM. V lost 8 bases, J lost 2 bases, and 4 bases stayed unmatched. The CDR3 runs 13 residues. CDR3 bases: TGTGCCAGCCAACAGGGGGGTAACACTGAAGCTTTCTTT. Amino acid sequence: CASQQGGNTEAFF. Filled out from reference TRBV28 and TRBJ1-1, the complete variable domain reads DVKVTQSSRYLVKRTGEKVFLECVQDMDHENMFWYRQDPGLGLRLIYFSYDVKMKEKGDIPEGYSVSREKKERFSLILESASTNQTSMYLCASQQGGNTEAFFGQGTRLTVV.